This T cell receptor (beta chain) was recorded in a study of shared clonotypes between healthy human individuals. CD45RO-negative, CCR7-positively selected cells formed the naive CD8 fraction, excluding terminally differentiated effector memory CD45RA+ cells. As concerns this clone: Its specificity is not known.

Germline V gene sequence: CDR1 ENHRY, CDR2 SYGVKD. After removal of 4 bases from V and 8 bases from J, the junction contained 0 bases not matched to a gene. This CDR3 region has 14 residues. Study conclusions and caveats: The study found lower generation probabilities in non-shared clonotypes than in those shared by all four donors.

The run depth of the assay was deep. Evenly divided among several immunoSEQ plates was the genomic DNA of each subset. Each sorted subset replicate got 200 ng genomic DNA, roughly 27,000 genomes. Here immunoSEQ multiplex PCR was the method, and the copy in TCRdb shows in-frame clones only, minus some. The sample records about 1,900,000 clones, just under 95% being singletons. The source is a man aged 18 to 30 in good health. The V call is TRBV10-3, the J call TRBJ2-1, with 15 bases that match TRBD2. The sequenced sample was naive CD8+ T cells sorted from blood. The CDR3 coding sequence is TGTGCCATCAGTGGGACTAGCGGGAGGGATGAGCAGTTCTTC. Protein sequence: CAISGTSGRDEQFF.